One and the same sample provided the 19 T cell receptor beta chains below, sequenced in a study of blood T cell repertoires in COVID-19. Sequencing was performed with immunoSEQ multiplex PCR; in TCRdb, only in-frame clones are kept and a portion is missing. The data contain more than 90,000 clones, roughly 86% of them singletons. Material: peripheral blood. The origin of the receptors is a woman between 25 and 40 years old with acute or convalescent COVID-19.

V and J are TRBV28 and TRBJ1-5, with 7 positions matching TRBD1. The CDR3 covers 14 residues. Germline lookup yields CDR1 MDHEN and CDR2 SYDVKM. V lost 7 bases, J lost 3 bases, and 6 bases stayed unmatched. The CDR3 sequence is CASNPGGSNQPQHF. In nucleotides, the CDR3 is TGTGCCAGCAATCCAGGGGGATCCAATCAGCCCCAGCATTTT.

The rearrangement links TRBV24-1 to TRBJ1-2, with 8 bases fitting TRBD1. The length of the CDR3 is 12 residues. The germline CDR1 and CDR2 sequences are KGHDR and SFDVKD. Trimming removed 4 bases from V and 7 bases from J; junction bases left unmatched: 1. Written as DNA, the CDR3 is TGTGCCACCAGTGAAGGACAGGGTGGCTACACCTTC. It translates to CATSEGQGGYTF.

V and J are TRBV5-1 and TRBJ2-2; 10 bases are shared with TRBD2. Losses at the gene ends were 0 bases for V and 3 bases for J; bases not matched to a gene: 8. The CDR3 contains 18 residues. Germline assignment: CDR1 SGHRS and CDR2 YFSETQ. CDR3 region: CASSLAASGGMDTGELFF. For the CDR3, the DNA is TGCGCCAGCAGCTTGGCTGCTAGCGGGGGAATGGACACCGGGGAGCTGTTTTTT.

The chain links TRBV6-4 to TRBJ2-1, with 9 bases identical to TRBD2. The CDR3 is 15 residues long. J was trimmed by 7 bases and V by 3 bases; bases with no gene match: 7. Germline V lookup: CDR1 MRHNA, CDR2 SNTAGT. The CDR3 region has the DNA TGTGCCAGCAGTGATGGCGGGGGGGCTGGGAATGAGCAGTTCTTC. Residues: CASSDGGGAGNEQFF.

The chain uses TRBV28 and TRBJ1-2; 8 nucleotides match TRBD1. V shed 5 bases and J 7 bases; nucleotides not matched to a gene: 6. Germline V gene sequence: CDR1 MDHEN, CDR2 SYDVKM. The CDR3 extends over 13 amino acids. This CDR3 is CASSTRGPAGYTF. In DNA form, the CDR3 reads TGTGCCAGCAGTACCAGGGGGCCTGCTGGCTACACCTTC.

The CDR3 DNA is TGTGCCTGGAGTCCCACAGGCAGGGTGGGCAATCAGCCCCAGCATTTT. Translated, it gives CAWSPTGRVGNQPQHF. The V gene is TRBV30, the J gene TRBJ1-5; the D gene is possibly TRBD1 (5 bases). This CDR3 spans 16 amino acids. Trimming removed 2 bases from V and 2 bases from J, with 16 bases in between. CDR1 GTSNPN and CDR2 SVGIG come from the germline V gene (reference sequence). The full variable domain, with the rest looked up from reference TRBV30 and TRBJ1-5, is SQTIHQWPATLVQPVGSPLSLECTVEGTSNPNLYWYRQAAGRGLQLLFYSVGIGQISSEVPQNLSASRPQDRQFILSSKKLLLSDSGFYLCAWSPTGRVGNQPQHFGDGTRLSIL.

As regards this clone: The same CDR3 can be traced to other DNA sequences in this sample. This chain links TRBV7-3 with TRBJ2-3, with D maybe TRBD1 (6 bases). This CDR3 has 14 residues. Trimming stripped 4 bases from V and 0 bases from J, with 8 bases between. Germline CDR1 SGHTA, CDR2 FQGTGA. The CDR3 coding sequence is TGTGCCAGCAGCTCACAGGGTAGCACAGATACGCAGTATTTT. Protein product: CASSSQGSTDTQYF.

The rearrangement links TRBV19 to TRBJ1-4, with 8 bases identical to TRBD1. V lost 9 bases and J lost 12; bases outside the gene matches: 9. There are 12 residues in the CDR3. In germline, CDR1 is LNHDA, CDR2 SQIVND (reference sequence). Here the CDR3 reads CASGQGPRELFF. DNA for the CDR3: TGTGCCAGCGGACAGGGCCCAAGGGAACTGTTTTTT.

This clone was found once. The chain joins TRBV9 to TRBJ2-2; D not resolved. V was shortened by 3 bases and J by 8 bases, with 5 bases between the two germline ends. In germline, CDR1 is SGDLS, CDR2 YYNGEE. CDR3 length equals 11 residues. DNA of the CDR3: TGTGCCAGCAGCGCCGCGGGGGAGCTGTTTTTT. Protein: CASSAAGELFF.

This chain connects TRBV28 to TRBJ1-1; 7 bases line up with TRBD1. The trim removed 11 bases at V and 6 bases at J, leaving 6 bases unmatched. CDR1 is MDHEN, CDR2 SYDVKM, per germline. This CDR3 is 11 amino acids long. Here the CDR3 reads CAGTVGAEAFF. CDR3 DNA sequence: TGTGCCGGGACAGTAGGCGCTGAAGCTTTCTTT.

CDR3 in amino acids: CASSLGQGATQPQHF. Here the CDR3 DNA reads TGTGCCAGCAGCTTAGGACAGGGGGCAACTCAGCCCCAGCATTTT. The chain carries TRBV11-2 and TRBJ1-5; 10 bases are a match to TRBD1. The V gene end was trimmed by 1 base and the J gene end by 6 bases; junction bases not matched to a gene: 3. The CDR3 runs 15 residues. Germline lookup yields CDR1 SGHAT and CDR2 FQNNGV.

This clone occurred a few times. The V gene is TRBV24-1, the J gene TRBJ2-3, with TRBD2 matching 11 bases. This CDR3 is 14 amino acids long. Germline V gene data show CDR1 as KGHDR and CDR2 as SFDVKD. V was clipped by 6 bases and J by 5 bases; unmatched bases: 3. CDR3 nucleotide sequence: TGTGCCACCAGTATGACTAGCGGGAAAGATACGCAGTATTTT. Its translation is CATSMTSGKDTQYF.

This chain joins TRBV28 and TRBJ1-2, with D possibly being TRBD1 (5 bases). Trimming removed 7 bases at V and 8 bases at J, with 17 bases between. CDR1 and CDR2 (germline): MDHEN, SYDVKM. There are 13 residues in the CDR3. CDR3 DNA sequence: TGTGCCAGCATCGGGGGGACCCGGAGCGGCTACACCTTC. It encodes CASIGGTRSGYTF.

The V and J genes are TRBV28 and TRBJ2-7; TRBD1 matches at 7 bases. V lost 6 bases, J lost 0 bases, and 8 bases stayed unmatched. Germline V gene lookup returns CDR1 MDHEN and CDR2 SYDVKM. The CDR3 runs 15 residues. CDR3 DNA sequence: TGTGCCAGCAGCTCCACAGGGGCGAGCTCCTACGAGCAGTACTTC. Translated: CASSSTGASSYEQYF.

The chain recombines TRBV2 with TRBJ1-2; 9 nucleotides match TRBD1. The V gene's germline CDR1 is SNHLY and CDR2 FYNNEI. The J segment lost 8 bases and the V segment lost 2 bases, leaving 6 bases of the junction unmatched. The CDR3 totals 14 residues. The CDR3: CASSETGGRWGYTF. The CDR3 coding sequence is TGTGCCAGCAGTGAAACAGGGGGCCGGTGGGGCTACACCTTC.

This clone was observed a few times. The DNA of the CDR3 is TGTGCCAGCAGTTTATGGGGGGGCTATGGCTACACCTTC. Translated: CASSLWGGYGYTF. V is TRBV27 and J is TRBJ1-2; maybe TRBD1 (5 bases). There are 13 residues in the CDR3. Trimming left V 1 base short and J 4 bases short, with 7 bases between. CDR1 is MNHEY and CDR2 is SMNVEV in the germline V gene (reference sequence).

V usage is TRBV28 and J usage is TRBJ1-5; D is ambiguous. Looked up from germline, CDR1 is MDHEN and CDR2 is SYDVKM. V dropped 1 base and J dropped 0 bases, with 7 bases sitting between them. CDR3 length equals 15 residues. The CDR3 here is CASSLYASSNQPQHF. The CDR3 nucleotides read TGTGCCAGCAGTTTATATGCCAGTAGCAATCAGCCCCAGCATTTT.

This clone was observed once. The chain links TRBV6-5 to TRBJ1-1; 7 bases fit TRBD1. Germline CDR1 reads MNHEY; CDR2 reads SVGAGI. This CDR3 region has 14 residues. Trimming at V came to 6 bases and at J to 3 bases, leaving 7 bases not matched to a gene. The CDR3 nucleotides are TGTGCCAGCAGCTACAGGGGTGGCGACACTGAAGCTTTCTTT. Protein: CASSYRGGDTEAFF.

This clone was seen once. The genes are TRBV11-2 and TRBJ1-1; D is possibly TRBD1 (5 bases). The CDR3 consists of 13 residues. Germline CDR1 SGHAT, CDR2 FQNNGV. Trimming cost V 5 bases and J 5 bases, with 12 bases left between them. The CDR3 sequence: CASSRSRGTEAFF. CDR3 in DNA: TGTGCCAGCAGCAGAAGTCGGGGGACTGAAGCTTTCTTT.